Below are 3 T cell receptor beta chains sequenced from a single sample in a study of blood T cell repertoires in COVID-19. Only in-frame clones appear in the TCRdb table, and some are missing; sequencing was by immunoSEQ multiplex PCR. The sample consists of 250,000 to 350,000 clones, around 87% of them appearing once. The source material was PBMCs or T cells enriched from blood (not recorded which). The receptors were gathered from a young woman who had recovered from COVID-19.

This sequence joins TRBV2 and TRBJ2-7; D may be TRBD1 (6 bases). The CDR3 sequence is 13 residues long. CDR1 SNHLY and CDR2 FYNNEI come from the germline V gene. The V end lost 6 bases, the J end lost 5 bases, and 14 bases lay between the germline ends. The CDR3 region is CASREQGFDEQYF. As DNA, the CDR3 is TGTGCCAGCAGGGAACAGGGATTCGACGAGCAGTACTTC.

This rearrangement joins TRBV14 to TRBJ2-5; D uncertain. CDR1 is SGHDN, CDR2 FVKESK, per germline. The V gene lost 3 bases and the J gene lost 5 bases, with 16 bases spanning the gap. This CDR3 is 15 amino acids long. The CDR3 loop is CASSQMQRMRETQYF. In nucleotides, the CDR3 is TGTGCCAGCAGCCAGATGCAACGGATGCGGGAGACCCAGTACTTC.

This rearrangement joins TRBV30 to TRBJ1-2; a weak D match, TRBD1 (5 bases). The CDR3 contains 15 residues. With 3 bases removed from V and 4 bases from J, the gap between germline ends came to 18 bases. Looked up from germline, CDR1 is GTSNPN and CDR2 is SVGIG (reference sequence). The DNA for the CDR3 is TGTGCCTGGAGAGGACCACTCCAGGGATTCTATGGCTACACCTTC. Translating it yields CAWRGPLQGFYGYTF.